This T cell receptor beta chain is from a study of T cell responses to AZD1222 COVID-19 vaccine. Findings of the study overall: Receipt of two AZD1222 doses was followed by a rise in Spike-specific TCR breadth and depth. Targets within unmutated variant regions were reportedly found for nearly half of spike-specific TCRs. Clonal diversity may have been underestimated, and the donors were mostly white British, with more females than males.

The data were produced by immunoSEQ multiplex PCR, yet TCRdb's version contains in-frame clones alone and is incomplete. The table lists tens of thousands of clones, around 92% of them singletons. Second-dose groups at about 4 or about 12 weeks were pooled. Remarks on this clone: Its cognate antigen is unknown.

Germline CDR1 KGHSH, CDR2 LQKENI. The CDR3 is 15 amino acids. Trimming took 3 bases from V and 10 from J, leaving 19 bases between them. The sequenced sample was peripheral blood, obtained 28 days after the second AZD1222 dose. This clonotype originated in an adult who received the AZD1222 COVID-19 vaccine. J is TRBJ2-1 and V is TRBV18; D not resolved. CDR3 sequence reads: CASSPVDPGLGEQFF. Written as DNA, the CDR3 is TGTGCCAGCTCACCCGTAGACCCCGGCCTCGGGGAGCAGTTCTTC. Combining the CDR3 with reference TRBV18 and TRBJ2-1 gives the whole variable domain NAGVMQNPRHLVRRRGQEARLRCSPMKGHSHVYWYRQLPEEGLKFMVYLQKENIIDESGMPKERFSAEFPKEGPSILRIQQVVRGDSAAYFCASSPVDPGLGEQFFGPGTRLTVL.